This record covers a single T cell receptor (beta chain). Only in-frame clones appear in the TCRdb table, and some are missing; sequencing was by immunoSEQ multiplex PCR. The sample yields approximately 100,000 clones, over 65% seen once. The data stem from a study of PD-1 blockade in mismatch repair-deficient tumors. About the research overall: Patients had about 13 mismatch repair-deficient cancer types and were previously treated and progressing.

V was clipped by 8 bases and J by 0 bases, with 8 bases between them. Per the germline V gene, CDR1 is SEHNR and CDR2 is FQNEAQ (reference sequence). The CDR3 has 12 residues. The V call is TRBV7-9, the J call TRBJ2-7; D gene unclear. The clonotype comes from an adult with mismatch repair-deficient cancer. Here the sequenced sample was peripheral blood, taken approximately 35 weeks after starting pembrolizumab. The CDR3 loop reads CASVGTSYEQYF. The CDR3 DNA reads TGTGCCAGCGTGGGCACCTCCTACGAGCAGTACTTC.